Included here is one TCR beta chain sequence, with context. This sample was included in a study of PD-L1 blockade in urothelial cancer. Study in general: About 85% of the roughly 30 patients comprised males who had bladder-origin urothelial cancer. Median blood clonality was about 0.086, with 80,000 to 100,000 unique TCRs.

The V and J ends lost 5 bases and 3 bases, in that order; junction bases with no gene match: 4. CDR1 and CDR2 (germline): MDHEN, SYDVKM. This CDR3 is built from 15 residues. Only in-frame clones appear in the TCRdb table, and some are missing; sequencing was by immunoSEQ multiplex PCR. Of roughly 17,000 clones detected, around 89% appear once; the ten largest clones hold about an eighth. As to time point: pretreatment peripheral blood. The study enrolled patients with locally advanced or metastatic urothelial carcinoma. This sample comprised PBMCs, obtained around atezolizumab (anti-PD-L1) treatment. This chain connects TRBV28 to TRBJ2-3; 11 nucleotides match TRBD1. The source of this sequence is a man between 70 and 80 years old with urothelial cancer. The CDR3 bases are TGTGCCAGCAGTGCCGGGACAGGGGGAACAGATACGCAGTATTTT. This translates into CASSAGTGGTDTQYF.